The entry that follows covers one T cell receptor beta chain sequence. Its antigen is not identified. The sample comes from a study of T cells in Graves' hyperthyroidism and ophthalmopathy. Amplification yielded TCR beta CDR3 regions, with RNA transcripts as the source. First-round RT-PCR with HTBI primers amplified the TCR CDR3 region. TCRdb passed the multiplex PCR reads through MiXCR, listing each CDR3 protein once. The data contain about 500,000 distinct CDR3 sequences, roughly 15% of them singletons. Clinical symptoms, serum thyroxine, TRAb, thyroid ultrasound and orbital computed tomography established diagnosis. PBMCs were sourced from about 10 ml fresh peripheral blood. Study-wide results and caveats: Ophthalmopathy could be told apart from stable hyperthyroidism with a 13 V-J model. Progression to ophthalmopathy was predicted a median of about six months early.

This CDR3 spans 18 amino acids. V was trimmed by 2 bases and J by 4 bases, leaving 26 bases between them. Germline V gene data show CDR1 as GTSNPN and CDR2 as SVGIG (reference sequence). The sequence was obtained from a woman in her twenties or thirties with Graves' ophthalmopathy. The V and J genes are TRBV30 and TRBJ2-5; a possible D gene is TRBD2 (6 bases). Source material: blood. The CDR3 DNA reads TGTGCCTGGAGTCCATCTCAATCCGCGGGGCCAGACGCAGAGACCCAGTACTTC. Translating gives CAWSPSQSAGPDAETQYF.